Below, 12 T cell receptor beta chains from the same sample are listed, as sequenced in a study of vaccination effects on CD4 cells after COVID-19. The ViraFEST assay expanded antigen-specific CD4+ T cells with viral peptide pools before sequencing. With roughly nine days of culture completed, CD4+ T cells were isolated. Two doses of BNT162b2 or mRNA-1273 vaccine were administered to participants. Their specific antigens are unknown. Repertoires were generated with immunoSEQ multiplex PCR, while TCRdb's copy carries only in-frame clones and drops some. The sample has some 40,000 clones; approximately 82% are singletons. Source: CD4+ T cells from PBMCs cultured with HCoV-NL63 spike peptides, taken after COVID-19 vaccination. The receptors come from a human donor who received a COVID-19 vaccine. Some clones in this sample may be carry-over from other donors' samples.

The rearrangement joins TRBV6-5 to TRBJ1-1; D unresolved. This CDR3 has 13 residues. Germline CDR1 is MNHEY and CDR2 is SVGAGI. Between the trimmed V and J ends, which lost 8 bases and 1 base, there was a span of 11 bases. CDR3 protein: CASRIEWNTEAFF. The CDR3 region has the DNA TGTGCCAGCCGTATTGAGTGGAACACTGAAGCTTTCTTT.

The V call is TRBV10-2, the J call TRBJ2-2; D gene uncertain. This CDR3 is built from 13 residues. Germline V gene lookup returns CDR1 WSHSY and CDR2 SAAADI. Trimming left V 5 bases short and J 6 bases short, with 10 bases between. The CDR3 DNA sequence: TGCGCCAGCAGTATAAATCTTCCCGGGGAGCTGTTTTTT. Translated: CASSINLPGELFF.

The V call is TRBV5-8, the J call TRBJ1-1; maybe TRBD1 (5 bases). CDR3 length: 15 amino acids. V was cut by 2 bases and J by 1 base, with 12 bases left in between. The germline CDR1 and CDR2 sequences are SGHTS and YDEGEE. Here the CDR3 reads CASSFRGDPNTEAFF. DNA for the CDR3: TGTGCCAGCAGCTTTCGGGGGGACCCGAACACTGAAGCTTTCTTT.

The J gene is TRBJ1-4, the V gene TRBV6-5, with 9 bases matching TRBD1. This CDR3 contains 13 residues. Germline loops: CDR1 MNHEY, CDR2 SVGAGI. J lost 8 bases, V lost 6 bases, and 4 bases had no gene match. Written as DNA, the CDR3 is TGTGCCAGCAGCCGAGACAGGGGGGAAAAACTGTTTTTT. Translated: CASSRDRGEKLFF.

The chain couples TRBV7-2 to TRBJ2-3; TRBD2 agrees at 12 bases. The germline V gene encodes CDR1 SGHTA and CDR2 FQGNSA. CDR3 length: 17 residues. The ends lost 1 base at V and 5 bases at J; junction bases unmatched: 7. CDR3 protein: CASSLGASGGAQDTQYF. The CDR3 DNA sequence: TGTGCCAGCAGCTTAGGGGCTAGCGGGGGGGCCCAAGATACGCAGTATTTT.

This clone was detected a few times. The J gene is TRBJ1-5, the V gene TRBV19; D remains unclear. Trimming removed 1 base from V and 3 bases from J, with 7 bases in between. Per germline, CDR1 LNHDA and CDR2 SQIVND (reference sequence). This CDR3 spans 14 amino acids. The CDR3 coding sequence is TGTGCCAGTAGTATAGTAGGCTTCAATCAGCCCCAGCATTTT. Amino acids: CASSIVGFNQPQHF.

V is TRBV5-1 and J is TRBJ2-2; TRBD2 might be the D (5 bases). Trimming shortened V by 3 bases and J by 8 bases, and 17 bases separated the two germline ends. The CDR3 extends over 15 amino acids. CDR1 SGHRS and CDR2 YFSETQ come from the germline V gene. The CDR3 region is CASSSNPPSGGELFF. The CDR3 DNA is TGCGCCAGCAGCTCCAACCCCCCTTCGGGGGGGGAGCTGTTTTTT. The whole variable domain, remainder taken from reference TRBV5-1 and TRBJ2-2, is KAGVTQTPRYLIKTRGQQVTLSCSPISGHRSVSWYQQTPGQGLQFLFEYFSETQRNKGNFPGRFSGRQFSNSRSEMNVSTLELGDSALYLCASSSNPPSGGELFFGEGSRLTVL.

The chain recombines TRBV5-1 with TRBJ2-5; D uncertain. The V end was cut by 0 bases, the J end by 1 base, with 10 bases between. The CDR3 loop spans 15 amino acids. Germline V gene sequence: CDR1 SGHRS, CDR2 YFSETQ. CDR3 sequence (DNA): TGCGCCAGCAGCTTGGAGGCGACATTCCAAGAGACCCAGTACTTC. Translating it yields CASSLEATFQETQYF.

This chain joins TRBV6-5 and TRBJ2-7; D unclear. The V end lost 7 bases, the J end lost 6 bases, and 10 bases lay between the germline ends. The CDR3 spans 11 residues. CDR1 and CDR2 from the germline V gene are MNHEY and SVGAGI. CDR3 region: CASTPRSEQYV. The DNA of the CDR3 is TGTGCCAGCACTCCACGGTCCGAGCAGTACGTC.

This chain connects TRBV28 to TRBJ2-3, with TRBD2 as a possible D gene (6 bases). V lost 6 bases, J lost 7 bases, and 20 bases lay in between. Germline V CDR1 and CDR2: MDHEN, SYDVKM. The CDR3 contains 15 residues. The CDR3 protein is CASRGPGLPPYTQYF. CDR3 DNA: TGTGCCAGCAGGGGGCCGGGACTTCCCCCTTATACGCAGTATTTT.

The sample holds a few counts of this clone. The chain links TRBV15 to TRBJ1-6, with 9 bases aligning to TRBD1. With V trimmed by 2 bases and J by 9 bases, 5 bases remained unmatched. The CDR3 spans 15 residues. The germline V gene encodes CDR1 LNHNV and CDR2 YYDKDF (reference sequence). CDR3 DNA sequence: TGTGCCACCAGCAGACAGGGACAGGGAAGTTCACCCCTCCACTTT. Amino acids: CATSRQGQGSSPLHF.

The chain couples TRBV7-2 to TRBJ2-6; D unclear. This CDR3 has 12 amino acids. V was shortened by 5 bases and J by 6 bases, with 5 bases between the two germline ends. The V gene's germline CDR1 is SGHTA and CDR2 FQGNSA. The CDR3 nucleotides are TGTGCCAGCAGCCAATCGGCCAACGTCCTGACTTTC. It encodes CASSQSANVLTF.